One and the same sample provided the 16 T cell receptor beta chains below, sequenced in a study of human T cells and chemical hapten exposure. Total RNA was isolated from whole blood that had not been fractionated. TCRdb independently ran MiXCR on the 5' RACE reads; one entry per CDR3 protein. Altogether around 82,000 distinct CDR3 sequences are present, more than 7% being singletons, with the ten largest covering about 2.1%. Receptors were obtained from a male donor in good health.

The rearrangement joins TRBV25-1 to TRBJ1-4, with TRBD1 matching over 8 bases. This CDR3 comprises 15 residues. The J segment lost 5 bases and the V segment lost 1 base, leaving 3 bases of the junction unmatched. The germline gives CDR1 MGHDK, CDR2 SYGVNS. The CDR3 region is CASSEFGQGNEKLFF. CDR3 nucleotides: TGTGCCAGCAGTGAATTTGGACAGGGAAATGAAAAACTGTTTTTT.

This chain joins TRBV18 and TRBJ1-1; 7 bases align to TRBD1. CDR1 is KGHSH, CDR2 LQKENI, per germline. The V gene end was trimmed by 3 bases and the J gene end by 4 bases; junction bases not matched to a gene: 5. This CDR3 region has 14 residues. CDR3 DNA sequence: TGTGCCAGCTCACCCACAGGGGAGGGCACTGAAGCTTTCTTT. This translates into CASSPTGEGTEAFF. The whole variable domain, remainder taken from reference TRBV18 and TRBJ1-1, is NAGVMQNPRHLVRRRGQEARLRCSPMKGHSHVYWYRQLPEEGLKFMVYLQKENIIDESGMPKERFSAEFPKEGPSILRIQQVVRGDSAAYFCASSPTGEGTEAFFGQGTRLTVV.

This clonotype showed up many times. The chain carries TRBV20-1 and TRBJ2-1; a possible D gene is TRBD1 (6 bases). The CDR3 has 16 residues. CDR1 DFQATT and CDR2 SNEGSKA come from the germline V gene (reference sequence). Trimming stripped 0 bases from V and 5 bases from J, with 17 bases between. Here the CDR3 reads CSARELMGAAHNEQFF. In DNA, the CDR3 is TGCAGTGCTAGAGAGTTGATGGGGGCGGCCCACAATGAGCAGTTCTTC.

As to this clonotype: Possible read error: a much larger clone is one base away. The DNA for the CDR3 is TGTGTCAGGGGGTTCAGGGGTGCGAACGAGCAGTACTTC. Its translation: CVRGFRGANEQYF. J is TRBJ2-7 and V is TRBV2; TRBD1 agrees at 7 bases. From germline, CDR1 is SNHLY and CDR2 FYNNEI. This CDR3 is 13 amino acids long.

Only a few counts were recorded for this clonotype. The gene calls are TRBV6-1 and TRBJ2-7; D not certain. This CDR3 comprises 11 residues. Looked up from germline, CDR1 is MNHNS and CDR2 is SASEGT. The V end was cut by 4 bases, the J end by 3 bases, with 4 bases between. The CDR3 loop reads CASSAIYEQYF. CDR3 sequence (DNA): TGTGCCAGCAGTGCCATCTACGAGCAGTACTTC.

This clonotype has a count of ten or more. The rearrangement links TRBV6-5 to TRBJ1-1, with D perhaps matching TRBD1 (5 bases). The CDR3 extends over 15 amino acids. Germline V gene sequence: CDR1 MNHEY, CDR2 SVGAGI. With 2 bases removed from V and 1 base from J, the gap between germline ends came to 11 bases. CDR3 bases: TGTGCCAGCAGTTACGGTAAGGGGAAGAACACTGAAGCTTTCTTT. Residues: CASSYGKGKNTEAFF.

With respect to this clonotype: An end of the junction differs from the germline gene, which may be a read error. The CDR3 DNA is TGTGCCAGCAGGGAAGTCGGCACAGATACGCAGTATTTT. Its translation is CASREVGTDTQYF. V is TRBV6-1 and J is TRBJ2-3, with D hard to call. The CDR3 consists of 13 residues. The germline CDR1 and CDR2 sequences are MNHNS and SASEGT.

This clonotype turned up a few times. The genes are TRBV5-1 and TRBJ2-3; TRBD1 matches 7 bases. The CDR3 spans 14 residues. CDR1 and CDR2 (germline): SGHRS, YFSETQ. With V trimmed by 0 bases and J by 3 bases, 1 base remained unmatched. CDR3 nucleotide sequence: TGCGCCAGCAGCTTGGAGACAGGGACAGATACGCAGTATTTT. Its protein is CASSLETGTDTQYF. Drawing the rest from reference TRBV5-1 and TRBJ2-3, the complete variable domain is KAGVTQTPRYLIKTRGQQVTLSCSPISGHRSVSWYQQTPGQGLQFLFEYFSETQRNKGNFPGRFSGRQFSNSRSEMNVSTLELGDSALYLCASSLETGTDTQYFGPGTRLTVL.

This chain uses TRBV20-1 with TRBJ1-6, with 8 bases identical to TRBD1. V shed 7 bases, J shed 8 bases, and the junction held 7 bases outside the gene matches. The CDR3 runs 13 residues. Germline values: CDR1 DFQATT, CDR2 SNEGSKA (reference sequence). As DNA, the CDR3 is TGCAGTGGCAGGGGGCGAGCGGATTCACCCCTCCACTTT. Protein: CSGRGRADSPLHF.

The chain's CDR3 is CASTPPGGEAFF. DNA for the CDR3: TGTGCCAGCACCCCCCCCGGGGGTGAAGCTTTCTTT. The chain links TRBV27 to TRBJ1-1, with D possibly being TRBD1 (5 bases). The length of the CDR3 is 12 residues. The germline V gene has CDR1 MNHEY and CDR2 SMNVEV (reference sequence). Deletions cut 7 bases from V and 7 bases from J, with 13 bases between.

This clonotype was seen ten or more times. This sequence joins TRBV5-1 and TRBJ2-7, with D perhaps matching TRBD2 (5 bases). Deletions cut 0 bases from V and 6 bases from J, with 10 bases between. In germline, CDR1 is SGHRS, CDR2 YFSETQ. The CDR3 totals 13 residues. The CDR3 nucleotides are TGCGCCAGCAGCTTGGGGCTAGGAGGCGAGCAGTACTTC. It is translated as CASSLGLGGEQYF.

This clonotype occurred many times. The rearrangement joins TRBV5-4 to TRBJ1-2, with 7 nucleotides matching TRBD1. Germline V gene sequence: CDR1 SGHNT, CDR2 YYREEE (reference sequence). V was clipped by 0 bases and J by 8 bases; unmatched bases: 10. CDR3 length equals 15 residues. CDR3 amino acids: CASSLAETGSGGYTF. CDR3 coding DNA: TGTGCCAGCAGCTTGGCCGAGACAGGGTCAGGAGGCTACACCTTC.

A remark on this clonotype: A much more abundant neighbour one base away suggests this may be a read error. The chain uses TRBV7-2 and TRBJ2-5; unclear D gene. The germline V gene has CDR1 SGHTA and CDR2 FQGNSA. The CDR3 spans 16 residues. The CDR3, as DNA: TGTGCCAGCAGCTCACCCAATCCCCGGAGCCAAGAGAGCCAGTACTTC. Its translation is CASSSPNPRSQESQYF.

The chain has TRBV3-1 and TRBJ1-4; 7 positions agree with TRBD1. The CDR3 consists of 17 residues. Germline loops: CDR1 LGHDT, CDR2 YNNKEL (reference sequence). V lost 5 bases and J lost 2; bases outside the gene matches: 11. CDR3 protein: CASSSRDSRTTNEKLFF. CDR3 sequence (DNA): TGTGCCAGCAGCTCCCGGGACAGCCGGACTACTAATGAAAAACTGTTTTTT.

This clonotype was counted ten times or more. The CDR3 reads CASSQDSGLAGGNEQFF. CDR3 nucleotides: TGTGCCAGCAGCCAAGATTCGGGACTAGCGGGAGGGAATGAGCAGTTCTTC. V is TRBV14 and J is TRBJ2-1; 16 nucleotides agree with TRBD2. With 0 bases clipped from V and 7 bases from J, the junction kept 3 bases outside the gene matches. The CDR3 totals 17 residues. Germline lookup yields CDR1 SGHDN and CDR2 FVKESK. Using reference TRBV14 and TRBJ2-1 for the parts outside the CDR3, the full variable domain is EAGVTQFPSHSVIEKGQTVTLRCDPISGHDNLYWYRRVMGKEIKFLLHFVKESKQDESGMPNNRFLAERTGGTYSTLKVQPAELEDSGVYFCASSQDSGLAGGNEQFFGPGTRLTVL.

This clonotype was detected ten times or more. CDR3 DNA: TGTGCCAGCAGTCCGGACAGGGGGGCCGGGGAGCTGTTTTTT. Translating it yields CASSPDRGAGELFF. This chain links TRBV27 with TRBJ2-2, with 10 bases lining up with TRBD1. J was trimmed by 6 bases and V by 5 bases; bases with no gene match: 3. CDR3 size: 14 residues. Germline lookup yields CDR1 MNHEY and CDR2 SMNVEV (reference sequence).